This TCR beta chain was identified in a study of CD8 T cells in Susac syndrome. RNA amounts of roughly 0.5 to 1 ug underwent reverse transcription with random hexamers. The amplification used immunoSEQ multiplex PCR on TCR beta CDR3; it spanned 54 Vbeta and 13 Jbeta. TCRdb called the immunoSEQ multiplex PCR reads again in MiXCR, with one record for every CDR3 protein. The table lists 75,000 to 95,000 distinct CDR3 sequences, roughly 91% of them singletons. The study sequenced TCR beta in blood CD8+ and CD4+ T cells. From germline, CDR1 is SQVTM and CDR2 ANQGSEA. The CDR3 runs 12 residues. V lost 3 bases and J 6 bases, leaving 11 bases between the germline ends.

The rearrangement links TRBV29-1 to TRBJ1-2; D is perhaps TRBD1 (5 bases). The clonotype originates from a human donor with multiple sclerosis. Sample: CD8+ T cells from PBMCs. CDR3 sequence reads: CSVDRGFHGYTF. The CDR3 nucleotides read TGCAGCGTTGACCGGGGCTTTCATGGCTACACCTTC.